This T cell receptor beta chain originates from a study of PD-L1 blockade in urothelial cancer. Study at large: Median T cell yield from blood was roughly 150,000.

Study findings and constraints: Those with durable benefit had larger increases in tumor-associated blood clones at 3 weeks.

Repertoires were generated with immunoSEQ multiplex PCR, while TCRdb's copy carries only in-frame clones and drops some. This sample has over 35,000 clones; around 85% occur once, and the top ten carry 13% to 15%. Specified time point: pretreatment peripheral blood. With regard to this clone: Its target is not known.

V gave up 5 bases and J gave up 4 bases; unmatched junction bases: 3. The CDR3 totals 13 residues. The V gene's germline CDR1 is SEHNR and CDR2 FQNEAQ (reference sequence). The sequence was obtained from an older man with urothelial cancer. The specimen was PBMCs, collected around atezolizumab (anti-PD-L1) treatment. The rearrangement links TRBV7-9 to TRBJ2-7; 9 bases match TRBD1. CDR3: CASSRGQGYEQYF. The CDR3 nucleotides are TGTGCCAGCAGCAGGGGACAGGGATACGAGCAGTACTTC. The whole variable domain, remainder taken from reference TRBV7-9 and TRBJ2-7, is DTGVSQNPRHKITKRGQNVTFRCDPISEHNRLYWYRQTLGQGPEFLTYFQNEAQLEKSRLLSDRFSAERPKGSFSTLEIQRTEQGDSAMYLCASSRGQGYEQYFGPGTRLTVT.